A single count supports the clone carrying this T cell receptor beta chain. Its target is not known. CDR3 length: 14 residues. The V end was cut by 6 bases, the J end by 2 bases, with 11 bases between. Germline CDR1 and CDR2: SNHLY and FYNNEI. The protocol was immunoSEQ multiplex PCR, while the TCRdb copy is restricted to in-frame clones and leaves out a portion. The data contain 66,000 or so clones, roughly 93% of them singletons. The data are from a study of T cells after posttransplantation cyclophosphamide. Points from the study as a whole: Recipient CMV seropositivity and CMV reactivation strongly tracked TRB clonality.

Sequenced sample: PBMCs. The V and J genes are TRBV2 and TRBJ1-5; D is uncertain. This receptor was taken from a woman aged 25 to 39 in good health and a related stem cell transplant donor. The CDR3 reads CASRLYWGNQPQHF. CDR3 DNA sequence: TGTGCCAGCAGATTATATTGGGGCAATCAGCCCCAGCATTTT.